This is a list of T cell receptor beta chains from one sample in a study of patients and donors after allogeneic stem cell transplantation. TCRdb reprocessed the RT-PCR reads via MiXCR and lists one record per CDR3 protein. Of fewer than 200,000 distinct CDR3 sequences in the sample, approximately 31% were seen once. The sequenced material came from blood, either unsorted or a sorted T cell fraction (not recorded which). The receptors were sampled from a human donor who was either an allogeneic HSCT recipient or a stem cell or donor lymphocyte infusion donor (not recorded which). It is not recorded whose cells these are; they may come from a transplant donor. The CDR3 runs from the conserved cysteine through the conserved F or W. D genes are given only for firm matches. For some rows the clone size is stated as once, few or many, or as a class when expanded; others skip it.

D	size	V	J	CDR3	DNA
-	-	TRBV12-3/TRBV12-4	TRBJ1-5	CASSKINQPQHF	TGTGCCAGCAGTAAAATCAATCAGCCCCAGCATTTT
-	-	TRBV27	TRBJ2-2	CASSFSVVGGELFF	TGTGCCAGCAGTTTCTCCGTGGTTGGCGGGGAGCTGTTTTTT
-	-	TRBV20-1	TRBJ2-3	CSARDRGKAYTDTQYF	TGCAGTGCTAGAGATCGGGGGAAGGCCTATACAGATACGCAGTATTTT
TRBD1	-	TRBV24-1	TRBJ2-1	CATSRQGYEQFF	TGTGCCACCAGCCGACAGGGCTATGAGCAGTTCTTC
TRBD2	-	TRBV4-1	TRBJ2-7	CASSQGMGISGSLYEQYF	TGCGCCAGCAGCCAAGGCATGGGAATTAGCGGGAGTCTATACGAGCAGTACTTC
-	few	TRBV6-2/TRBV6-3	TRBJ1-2	CASTLPGSYGYTF	TGTGCCAGCACCTTACCGGGGAGTTATGGCTACACCTTC
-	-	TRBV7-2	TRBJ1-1	CASSLARGRGAFF	TGTGCCAGCAGCTTAGCCCGTGGACGGGGGGCTTTCTTT
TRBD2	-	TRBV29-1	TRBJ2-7	CSTKGTSGSHTYKQYF	TGCAGCACCAAGGGTACTAGCGGGAGTCATACCTACAAGCAGTACTTC
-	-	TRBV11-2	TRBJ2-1	CASSGHFKAEQFF	TGTGCCAGCAGCGGCCATTTTAAGGCCGAGCAGTTCTTC
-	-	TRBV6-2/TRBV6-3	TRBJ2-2	CASRSPKRSISNTGELFF	TGTGCCAGCAGATCCCCCAAGCGGAGCATATCGAACACCGGGGAGCTGTTTTTT
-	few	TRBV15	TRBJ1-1	CATSSELNTEAFF	TGTGCCACCAGCAGCGAGCTGAACACTGAAGCTTTCTTT
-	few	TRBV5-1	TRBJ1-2	CASSLSGDYGYTF	TGCGCCAGCAGCTTGTCCGGGGACTATGGCTACACCTTC
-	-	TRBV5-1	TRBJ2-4	CASSSDIAKNIQYF	TGCGCCAGCAGCTCTGACATAGCCAAAAACATTCAGTACTTC
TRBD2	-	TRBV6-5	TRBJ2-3	CASSYSGGRTDTQYF	TGTGCCAGCAGTTATAGCGGGGGCCGCACAGATACGCAGTATTTT
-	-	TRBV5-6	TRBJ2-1	CASSLPPLLARNEQFF	TGTGCCAGCAGCCTCCCCCCACTACTAGCTCGCAATGAGCAGTTCTTC
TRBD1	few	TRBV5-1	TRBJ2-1	CASSLEGGISYNEQFF	TGCGCCAGCAGCTTGGAAGGGGGCATATCCTACAATGAGCAGTTCTTC
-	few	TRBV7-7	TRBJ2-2	CASSPSESGELFF	TGTGCTAGCAGTCCCTCTGAGAGCGGGGAGCTGTTTTTT
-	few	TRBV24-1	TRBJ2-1	CATSDPNRAGHSYNEQFF	TGTGCCACCAGTGATCCCAACCGAGCGGGACACTCCTACAATGAGCAGTTCTTC
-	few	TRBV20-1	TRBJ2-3	CTLDGGTQYF	TGCACACTAGACGGGGGAACGCAGTATTTT
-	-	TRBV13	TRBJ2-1	CASSLVGDRHNEQFF	TGTGCCAGCAGCTTAGTGGGGGACCGACACAATGAGCAGTTCTTC
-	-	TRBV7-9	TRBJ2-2	CASSRDSSTGELFF	TGTGCCAGCAGCCGGGACTCGAGTACCGGGGAGCTGTTTTTT
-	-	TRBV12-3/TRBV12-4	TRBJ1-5	CASSLEDFRVYSNQPQHF	TGTGCCAGCAGTTTAGAGGACTTTCGAGTCTATAGCAATCAGCCCCAGCATTTT
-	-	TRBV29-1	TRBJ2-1	CSVELRLNEQFF	TGCAGCGTTGAACTCCGTCTCAATGAGCAGTTCTTC
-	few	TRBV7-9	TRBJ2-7	CASSLEEIGQYF	TGTGCCAGCAGCTTAGAGGAGATCGGGCAGTACTTC
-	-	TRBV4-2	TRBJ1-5	CASSQGLKGSNQPQHF	TGTGCCAGCAGCCAAGGATTAAAGGGTAGCAATCAGCCCCAGCATTTT
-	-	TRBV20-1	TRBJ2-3	CSARAGTGTDTQYF	TGCAGTGCTAGGGCGGGGACGGGTACAGATACGCAGTATTTT
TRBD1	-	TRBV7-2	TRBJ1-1	CASSLDRGQDTEAFF	TGTGCCAGCAGCTTAGACAGGGGGCAAGACACTGAAGCTTTCTTT
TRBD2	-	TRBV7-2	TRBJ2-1	CASSLGLAGGRQFF	TGTGCCAGCAGCTTAGGGCTAGCGGGAGGTAGGCAGTTCTTC
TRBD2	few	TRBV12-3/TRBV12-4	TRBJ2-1	CASSLAGLVYNEQFF	TGTGCCAGCAGCTTAGCGGGACTAGTCTACAATGAGCAGTTCTTC
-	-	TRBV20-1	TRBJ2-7	CSLWGQVSYEQYF	TGCAGTCTCTGGGGGCAGGTCTCCTACGAGCAGTACTTC
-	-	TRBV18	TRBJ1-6	CASSPGTPHNSPLHF	TGTGCCAGCTCCCCCGGGACACCTCATAATTCACCCCTCCACTTT
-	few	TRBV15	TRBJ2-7	CATSRESGPYEQYF	TGTGCCACCAGCAGAGAATCCGGACCCTACGAGCAGTACTTC